This T cell receptor (beta chain) was sequenced for a study of T cell responses to AZD1222 COVID-19 vaccine. Study results and caveats: Baseline serology detected seropositivity in only a handful of AZD1222 recipients. Researchers report vaccine-associated CD4 TCRs spanning spike, with dominance at 160-218 and 743-854.

This clone was detected once. Its antigen is not known. Per germline, CDR1 MGHRA and CDR2 YSYEKL. The CDR3 contains 15 residues. V shed 3 bases, J shed 6 bases, and the junction held 6 bases outside the gene matches. Repertoires were generated with immunoSEQ multiplex PCR, while TCRdb's copy carries only in-frame clones and drops some. The sample records roughly 150,000 clones, 91% being singletons. The source of this sequence is an adult who received the AZD1222 COVID-19 vaccine. The chain is built from TRBV4-1 and TRBJ2-4, with 9 bases identical to TRBD2. The sequencing used peripheral blood, collected 28 days after the second AZD1222 dose. This CDR3 is CASSQIGLAPNIQYF. The CDR3 DNA reads TGCGCCAGCAGCCAGATCGGACTAGCGCCAAACATTCAGTACTTC.